This section outlines one T cell receptor (beta chain) sequence together with its context. Its target antigen remains unknown. There are no base qualities to consult, and no much larger clone falls within one base. Each collaborating institution followed its own protocols to collect whole blood in K2EDTA tubes. For TCRbeta analysis, collaborator samples were shipped as frozen whole blood, as isolated PBMCs, or as DNA extracted from either sample type. TCRbeta CDR3 regions were amplified from genomic DNA by means of the immunoSEQ Assay, a bias-controlled multiplex PCR. The original pipeline was this. Nucleated cell counts per sample were estimated from amplification of reference gene primers within the assay. Sequence reads were collapsed and filtered to measure the absolute abundance of every unique TCRbeta CDR3 rearrangement. For each sample, productive Simpson clonality was calculated as the square root of Simpson's diversity index across productive rearrangements. What TCRdb holds here is the immuneACCESS table cut down to in-frame rearrangements. Part of the clones is not present; checked against another copy, under half of the missing clones reflect an unresolved V gene, and the others are unexplained. The DNA gave D and trimming, while V, J and clone size come from that table. This sample is represented by tens of thousands of clones; 88% of them were singletons. Just over 9.5% of the sample is held by the ten biggest clonotypes.

This sample was included in a study of blood T cell repertoires in COVID-19 (dated by TCRdb to about 2020). About the investigation overall: Samples covering the acute and convalescent phases of COVID-19 were provided by collaborators in the United States, Italy and Spain. The material from the prospective study consisted of cDNA or gDNA derived from T cells, B-cell-depleted T cells, or PBMCs. Subjects who had been exposed to COVID-19, were actively infected with it, or had recovered from it provided the deeply sampled blood TCRbeta repertoires that made up the dataset. A freely available public database, intended as a resource for researchers studying the immune response to SARS-CoV-2, is where the repertoires were released. Samples came from the ongoing ImmuneRACE study (first 160 participants) plus 1,254 subjects from 6 global collaborators. Sample metadata almost always included a de-identified subject ID, COVID-19 status, age in years and sex. Where available, HLA class I and class II types were obtained from metadata supplied by the sample provider rather than from assay-based typing.

Points the paper makes about the study in general: The amount of clinical and demographic metadata varied by source and participant and was provided uncurated.

Sequencing was performed on peripheral blood. The sequence was collected from a man aged 50-59 years with active COVID-19.

CDR3 reads: CAWTRQGWTEAFF. The sequenced DNA is TGTGCCTGGACCCGACAGGGGTGGACTGAAGCTTTCTTT. The V and J genes are TRBV30 and TRBJ1-1; 8 nucleotides in the junction match TRBD1. The CDR3 holds 13 amino acids from the cysteine to the phenylalanine. Only the CDR3 portion is preserved as DNA: 39 bases, with reading frame beginning at the first base. Trimming accounts for 4 bases at V and 5 bases at J, while the number of junction bases matched to no gene is 6. CDR1 and CDR2 (GTSNPN, SVGIG) derive from the germline V gene (reference sequence).